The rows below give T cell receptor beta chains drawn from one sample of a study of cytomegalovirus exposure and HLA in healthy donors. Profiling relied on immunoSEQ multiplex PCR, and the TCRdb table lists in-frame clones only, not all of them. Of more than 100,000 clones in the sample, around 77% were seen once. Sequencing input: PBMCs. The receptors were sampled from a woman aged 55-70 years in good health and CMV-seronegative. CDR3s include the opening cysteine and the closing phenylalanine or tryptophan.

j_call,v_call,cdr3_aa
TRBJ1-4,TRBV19,CASSIPTGGINEKLFF
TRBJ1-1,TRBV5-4,CASSFTTTEAFF
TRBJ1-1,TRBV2,CASSGQAEAFF
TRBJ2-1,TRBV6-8,CASPPGTGATNEQFF
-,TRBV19,CASAAGGPYEQYF
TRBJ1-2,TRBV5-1,CASSLTTGSANYGYTF
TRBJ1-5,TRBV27,CASSLTGGYQPQHF
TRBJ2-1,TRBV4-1,CASSQAGQASYNEQFF
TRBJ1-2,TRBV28,CASSLHPPDRGVYGYTF
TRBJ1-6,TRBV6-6,CASTEDSPLHF
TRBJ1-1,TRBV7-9,CASSLDHYDITEAFF
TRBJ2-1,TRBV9,CASSLGPAGGDEQFF
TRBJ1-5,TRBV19,CASSMLGGNNQPQHF
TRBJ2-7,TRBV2,CASSDLQASGYEQYF
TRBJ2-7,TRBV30,CAWSPGLGRKQYF
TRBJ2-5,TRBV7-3,CASSPLRSSQETQYF
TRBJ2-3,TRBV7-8,CASSSSGGGTDTQYF
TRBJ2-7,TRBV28,CASSFVRGLPGEQYF
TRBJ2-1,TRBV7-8,CASSPFGSGIVGNEQFF
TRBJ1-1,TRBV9,CASSVGRNTEAFF
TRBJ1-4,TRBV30,CAWSVPGTGGGKLFF
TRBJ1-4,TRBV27,CASSSRGLRTNEKLFF
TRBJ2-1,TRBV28,CASRAWASGSPHEQFF
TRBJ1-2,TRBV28,CASGRVGQRLYGYTF
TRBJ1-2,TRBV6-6,CASTEVGGNYGYTF
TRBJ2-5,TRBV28,CASSKRGRQETQYF
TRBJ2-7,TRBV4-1,CASSLSQALSYEQYF
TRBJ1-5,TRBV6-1,CAIRGTGRNQPQHF
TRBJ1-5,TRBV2,CASSDAGNSNQPQHF
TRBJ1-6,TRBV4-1,CASSPQPPRQGKKSSYNSPLHF
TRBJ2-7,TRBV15,CATRGTSYSYEQYF
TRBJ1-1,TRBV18,CASSPADRGRNTEAFF
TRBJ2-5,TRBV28,CASSQGWGGVNQETQYF
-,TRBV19,CASSRAGGAETQYF
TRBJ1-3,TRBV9,CASSARTGVSDISGNTIYF
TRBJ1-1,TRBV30,CAWNLQRNTEAFF
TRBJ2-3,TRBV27,CASSLNRAGDTQYF
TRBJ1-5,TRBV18,CASSPIGQGNNQPQHF
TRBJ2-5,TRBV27,CASSRDRQETQYF
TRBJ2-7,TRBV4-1,CASSQDRGLAGGSYEQYF
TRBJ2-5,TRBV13,CASSFDVRPRETQYF
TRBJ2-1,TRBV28,CASSLVARNNEQFF
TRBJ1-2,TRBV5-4,CASSVKGKYGYTF
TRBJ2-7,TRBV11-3,CASSPRADGYEQYF
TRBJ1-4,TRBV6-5,CASSYSTGVEKLFF
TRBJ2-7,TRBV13,CASSLGSSGYEQYF
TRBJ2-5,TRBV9,CASSVNRGPGETQYF
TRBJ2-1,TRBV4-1,CASSNGGGYEQFF
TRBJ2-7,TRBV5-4,CASSLAGRQGEQYF
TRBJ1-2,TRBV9,CASSQEGQPGISGYTF
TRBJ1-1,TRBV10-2,CASRKRREPDTEAFF
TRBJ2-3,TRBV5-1,CASSSQGTDTQYF
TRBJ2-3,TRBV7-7,CASSGGPLETQYF
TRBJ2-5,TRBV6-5,CATRRVGMETQYF
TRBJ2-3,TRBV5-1,CASSLGDRSNTDTQYF
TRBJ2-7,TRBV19,CASSEGQGFNEQYF
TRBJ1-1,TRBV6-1,CASRMMTNTEAFF
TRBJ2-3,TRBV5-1,CASSGSGGGTDTQYF
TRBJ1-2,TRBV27,CASSLTRQTLIHYGYTF
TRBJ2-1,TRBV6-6,CASSYSLETYNEQFF